This T cell receptor beta chain was recovered during a study of T cells after yellow fever vaccination. Study at large: Fractions of limited cellularity were prepared by means of SMART-Seq v4 Ultra Low Input. General observations from the study: FACS-sorted repertoires could contain abundant clonotypes contaminating from the bulk population. Though weaker, the secondary response peaked faster, on day 5 versus 15. Of the clonotypes, a small share occurred in both CD4 and CD8 compartments.

Germline CDR1 is SGHVS and CDR2 is FNYEAQ. CDR3 length equals 12 residues. The V gene lost 8 bases and the J gene lost 5 bases, with 12 bases spanning the gap. MiXCR was run by TCRdb on the 5' RACE reads, yielding one entry per CDR3 protein. Of 95,000 to 100,000 distinct CDR3 sequences detected, under 6.5% appear once; the ten largest clones hold more than 40%. Concerning this clonotype itself: Its antigen is unidentified.

The chain combines TRBV7-6 with TRBJ2-5; TRBD2 is a possible D gene (5 bases). The material sequenced was CD8+ T cells sorted from PBMCs, taken 10 days after the yellow fever booster vaccination. The TCR sequence derives from a man between 18 and 29 years old who received the YFV17D yellow fever vaccine. The CDR3 sequence: CASGTGFETQYF. In nucleotides, the CDR3 is TGTGCCAGCGGTACGGGGTTTGAGACCCAGTACTTC.